The clone carrying this TCR beta chain was counted only a few times. With random hexamers, about 0.45 to 1 ug RNA was reverse transcribed. Amplification of TCR beta CDR3 by immunoSEQ multiplex PCR spanned 54 Vbeta and 13 Jbeta. TCRdb used MiXCR to reprocess the immunoSEQ multiplex PCR reads, holding one entry per CDR3 protein. The sample contains hundreds of thousands of distinct CDR3 sequences, around 84% of which appear only once. The germline V and J ends were trimmed by 6 bases and 2 bases, with 15 bases remaining between them. CDR1 is SGDLS and CDR2 is YYNGEE in the germline V gene. The CDR3 consists of 14 residues. The sample comes from a study of CD8 T cells in Susac syndrome.

This chain uses TRBV9 with TRBJ2-7, with D tentatively TRBD2 (5 bases). This clonotype was sampled from a human donor with multiple sclerosis. The specimen sequenced was CD8+ T cells from PBMCs. In DNA form, the CDR3 reads TGTGCCAGCAACAACGGGGTTCCCGCCTACGAGCAGTACTTC. As protein: CASNNGVPAYEQYF.